A single sample gave rise to the 3 T cell receptor beta chains below, sequenced in a study of blood T cells in healthy people across ages. Sample-barcoded 5' priming and a J-beta primer mix drove a second PCR of 7 to 11 cycles. TCRdb called the 5' RACE reads again in MiXCR, with one record for every CDR3 protein. Seen here are 550,000 to 750,000 distinct CDR3 sequences, 20% to 25% observed once, and the top ten hold around 3.4%. Material: blood. The source is a man in his 70s in good health.

This clonotype was picked up a small number of times. The chain carries TRBV29-1 and TRBJ2-3, with D possibly matching TRBD2 (5 bases). Trimming stripped 7 bases from V and 10 bases from J, with 21 bases between. Per germline, CDR1 SQVTM and CDR2 ANQGSEA. The CDR3 has 13 residues. CDR3 coding DNA: TGCAGCGCCCTCACGGGATCCTCGGATGCGCAGTATTTT. Translation gives CSALTGSSDAQYF.

Note on this clonotype: At one boundary the junction diverges from the germline segment, which might be a read error. The rearrangement links TRBV7-3 to TRBJ2-2, with TRBD1 matching 7 bases. The germline V gene has CDR1 SGHTA and CDR2 FQGTGA. The CDR3 is 15 residues long. The CDR3 spells CASRYDRAATGELFF. The CDR3 bases are TGTGCTAGCAGATACGACAGGGCGGCCACCGGGGAGCTGTTTTTT. Filled out from reference TRBV7-3 and TRBJ2-2, the complete variable domain reads GAGVSQTPSNKVTEKGKYVELRCDPISGHTALYWYRQSLGQGPEFLIYFQGTGAADDSGLPNDRFFAVRPEGSVSTLKIQRTERGDSAVYLCASRYDRAATGELFFGEGSRLTVL.

The chain joins TRBV5-1 to TRBJ1-4; 8 bases match TRBD1. V dropped 4 bases and J dropped 7; count of bases not matched to a gene: 9. CDR1 is SGHRS, CDR2 YFSETQ, per germline. The CDR3 has 15 amino acids. The CDR3 DNA sequence: TGCGCCAGCAGCGGAGCGACAGGGGTTGGTGAAAAACTGTTTTTT. This encodes CASSGATGVGEKLFF.